The next 18 T cell receptor beta chains were all read from a single sample in a study of blood T cells in healthy people across ages. A sample-barcoded 5' primer and a J-beta primer mix were used in a second PCR of roughly 6 to 11 cycles. TCRdb re-called the 5' RACE reads through MiXCR, storing one row per CDR3 protein. The sample shows some 1.1 million distinct CDR3 sequences, approximately 38% of them seen only once. Sequencing was carried out using blood. These receptors were obtained from a man between 18 and 35 years old in good health.

The rearrangement uses TRBV2 and TRBJ1-5, with 10 bases fitting TRBD1. CDR1 is SNHLY and CDR2 is FYNNEI in the germline V gene. V trimming: 4 bases; J trimming: 6 bases; junction bases outside the gene matches: 18. The CDR3 consists of 19 residues. The CDR3 loop is CASSVLGNTGRDRGQPQHF. The CDR3 DNA sequence: TGTGCCAGCAGTGTTCTTGGGAATACGGGCAGGGACAGGGGTCAGCCCCAGCATTTT.

This chain connects TRBV7-2 to TRBJ1-1; the D gene is possibly TRBD1 (6 bases). Trimming cost V 5 bases and J 11 bases, with 18 bases left between them. Germline V CDR1 and CDR2: SGHTA, FQGNSA. The CDR3 runs to 13 residues. As DNA, the CDR3 is TGTGCCAGCAGCCTAACCGACAGGCCCGATGCTTTCTTT. This codes for CASSLTDRPDAFF. Looking up the rest from reference TRBV7-2 and TRBJ1-1 gives the full variable domain: GAGVSQSPSNKVTEKGKDVELRCDPISGHTALYWYRQSLGQGLEFLIYFQGNSAPDKSGLPSDRFSAERTGGSVSTLTIQRTQQEDSAVYLCASSLTDRPDAFFGQGTRLTVV.

V usage is TRBV7-8 and J usage is TRBJ1-1; 8 bases map to TRBD1. The CDR3 has 17 residues. V dropped 1 base and J dropped 1; count of bases not matched to a gene: 8. In germline, CDR1 is SGHVS, CDR2 FQNEAQ. DNA of the CDR3: TGTGCCAGCAGCTTAGACCCCCGGGACAGGAGGAACACTGAAGCTTTCTTT. Translated: CASSLDPRDRRNTEAFF.

The genes are TRBV9 and TRBJ2-3, with D perhaps matching TRBD2 (5 bases). The CDR3 loop spans 20 amino acids. V was pared by 1 base and J by 0 bases, with 24 bases between. CDR1 is SGDLS, CDR2 YYNGEE, per germline. The CDR3 loop is CASSVRGPNDATLSTDTQYF. CDR3 DNA sequence: TGTGCCAGCAGCGTACGGGGTCCCAACGACGCGACCCTTAGCACAGATACGCAGTATTTT.

This chain links TRBV20-1 with TRBJ2-1; 7 bases are shared with TRBD2. The ends lost 0 bases at V and 12 bases at J; junction bases unmatched: 8. This CDR3 spans 13 amino acids. Germline assignment: CDR1 DFQATT and CDR2 SNEGSKA (reference sequence). The CDR3 region is CSAREGREVRQFF. The CDR3 nucleotides are TGCAGTGCTAGAGAAGGGAGGGAAGTTAGGCAGTTCTTC.

The chain couples TRBV6-5 to TRBJ2-2, with D perhaps matching TRBD1 (6 bases). V was clipped by 2 bases and J by 4 bases, with 11 bases between them. CDR1 MNHEY and CDR2 SVGAGI come from the germline V gene. This CDR3 comprises 15 residues. The CDR3 DNA reads TGTGCCAGCAGTTACCGGGACACAGTCACCGGGGAGCTGTTTTTT. This codes for CASSYRDTVTGELFF.

The chain uses TRBV20-1 and TRBJ1-2; possibly TRBD1 for D (5 bases). CDR3 size: 14 residues. In germline, CDR1 is DFQATT, CDR2 SNEGSKA (reference sequence). The ends were cut back, 4 bases at V and 1 base at J, with 13 bases in the middle. This CDR3 reads CSAKQGDSNYGYTF. CDR3 in DNA: TGCAGTGCTAAGCAGGGCGATAGTAACTATGGCTACACCTTC.

The chain couples TRBV20-1 to TRBJ2-5; 8 bases are shared with TRBD2. Trimming took 0 bases from V and 4 from J; bases not matched to a gene: 7. The CDR3 is 15 residues long. Germline CDR1 is DFQATT and CDR2 is SNEGSKA (reference sequence). The CDR3 protein is CSAREATSAGETQYF. The CDR3 region has the DNA TGCAGTGCTAGAGAGGCGACTAGCGCTGGAGAGACCCAGTACTTC.

This CDR3 is CASSPSRTGDRYGYTF. In DNA, the CDR3 is TGTGCCAGCAGCCCAAGCAGGACAGGGGATCGCTATGGCTACACCTTC. The genes are TRBV4-2 and TRBJ1-2; 9 positions agree with TRBD1. The germline V gene encodes CDR1 LGHNA and CDR2 YNFKEQ. Germline trimming cut 4 bases from V and 4 bases from J; bases unmatched to any gene: 10. The CDR3 is made up of 16 amino acids.

The CDR3: CSVPGRERWETQYF. DNA of the CDR3: TGCAGCGTTCCCGGGAGGGAAAGGTGGGAGACCCAGTACTTC. V and J are TRBV29-1 and TRBJ2-5, with 8 bases aligning to TRBD2. This CDR3 has 14 amino acids. Unmatched junction bases numbered 10, after V lost 5 bases and J lost 5 bases. Germline-derived CDR1 and CDR2 are SQVTM and ANQGSEA.

This chain connects TRBV28 to TRBJ2-7; weak D call: TRBD2 (6 bases). The CDR3 length is 16 residues. The germline CDR1 and CDR2 sequences are MDHEN and SYDVKM. Trimming stripped 3 bases from V and 0 bases from J, with 15 bases between. CDR3 region: CASSFGSGTYSYEQYF. As DNA, the CDR3 is TGTGCCAGCAGTTTCGGGTCTGGGACTTACTCCTACGAGCAGTACTTC.

This chain connects TRBV4-2 to TRBJ2-7; D is perhaps TRBD1 or TRBD2 (5 bases each). The CDR3 is made up of 15 amino acids. Looked up from germline, CDR1 is LGHNA and CDR2 is YNFKEQ. Trimming shortened V by 4 bases and J by 7 bases, and 20 bases separated the two germline ends. The CDR3 sequence: CASSPAGTAYNEQYF. The CDR3 nucleotides read TGTGCCAGCAGCCCCGCCGGGACGGCTTACAATGAGCAGTACTTC.

This clonotype showed up just a few times. The J gene is TRBJ1-6, the V gene TRBV4-2; D unresolved. Germline values: CDR1 LGHNA, CDR2 YNFKEQ. This CDR3 has 15 amino acids. V dropped 0 bases and J dropped 8 bases, with 11 bases sitting between them. CDR3 nucleotides: TGTGCCAGCAGCCAAGATCGAGGAGTGGATTCACCCCTCCACTTT. It encodes CASSQDRGVDSPLHF.

This clonotype was seen a few times. V usage is TRBV6-2 or TRBV6-3 and J usage is TRBJ2-7; TRBD2 aligns across 8 bases. Germline CDR1 reads MNHEY; CDR2 reads SVGEGT. V trimming: 5 bases; J trimming: 3 bases; junction bases outside the gene matches: 3. CDR3 size: 13 residues. CDR3 DNA sequence: TGTGCCAGCAGTAGGGGACTAGACTACGAGCAGTACTTC. This translates into CASSRGLDYEQYF.

The rearrangement joins TRBV19 to TRBJ2-5; maybe TRBD2 (5 bases). V was trimmed by 7 bases and J by 11 bases, leaving 26 bases between them. The CDR3 consists of 15 residues. Germline V gene data show CDR1 as LNHDA and CDR2 as SQIVND (reference sequence). The CDR3 bases are TGTGCCAGTACCGCAGAGGGCCTTCCTGGCGATGAGCAGTACTTC. This encodes CASTAEGLPGDEQYF.

The V and J genes are TRBV9 and TRBJ1-5; 8 positions match TRBD1. The CDR3 contains 15 residues. Germline-derived CDR1 and CDR2 are SGDLS and YYNGEE. V shed 3 bases, J shed 3 bases, and the junction held 5 bases outside the gene matches. The CDR3 is CASSAQGAVNQPQHF. The CDR3, as DNA: TGTGCCAGCAGCGCCCAGGGGGCTGTCAATCAGCCCCAGCATTTT.

The chain recombines TRBV10-3 with TRBJ2-5, with 7 bases lining up with TRBD2. The CDR3 totals 13 residues. CDR1 is ENHRY and CDR2 is SYGVKD in the germline V gene. V dropped 8 bases and J dropped 1; count of bases not matched to a gene: 4. CDR3 coding DNA: TGTGCCATCGGAGCGGGGTTCCAAGAGACCCAGTACTTC. Encoded protein: CAIGAGFQETQYF.

Worth noting for this clonotype: It may be a read error: a sequence one base away is much more abundant. The J gene is TRBJ2-3, the V gene TRBV20-1; 11 positions match TRBD2. The CDR3 sequence is 17 residues long. CDR1 and CDR2 from the germline V gene are DFQATT and SNEGSKA (reference sequence). CDR3 residues: CSASPSGGLLETDAQYF. In DNA form, the CDR3 reads TGCAGTGCTAGCCCTAGCGGGGGGCTTTTGGAAACAGATGCGCAGTATTTT.